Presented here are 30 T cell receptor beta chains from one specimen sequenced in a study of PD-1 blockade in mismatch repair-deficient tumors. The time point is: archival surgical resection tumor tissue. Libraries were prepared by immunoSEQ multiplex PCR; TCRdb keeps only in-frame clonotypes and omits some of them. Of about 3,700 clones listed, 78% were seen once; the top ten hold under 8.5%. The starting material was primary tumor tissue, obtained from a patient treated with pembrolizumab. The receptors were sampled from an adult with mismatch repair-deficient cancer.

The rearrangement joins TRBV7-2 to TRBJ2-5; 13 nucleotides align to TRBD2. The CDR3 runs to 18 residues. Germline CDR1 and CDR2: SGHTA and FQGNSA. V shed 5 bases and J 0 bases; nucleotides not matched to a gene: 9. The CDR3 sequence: CASSVTSGRAPYQETQYF. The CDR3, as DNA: TGTGCCAGCAGCGTCACTAGCGGGAGGGCCCCGTACCAAGAGACCCAGTACTTC. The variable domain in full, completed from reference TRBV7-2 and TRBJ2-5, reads GAGVSQSPSNKVTEKGKDVELRCDPISGHTALYWYRQSLGQGLEFLIYFQGNSAPDKSGLPSDRFSAERTGGSVSTLTIQRTQQEDSAVYLCASSVTSGRAPYQETQYFGPGTRLLVL.

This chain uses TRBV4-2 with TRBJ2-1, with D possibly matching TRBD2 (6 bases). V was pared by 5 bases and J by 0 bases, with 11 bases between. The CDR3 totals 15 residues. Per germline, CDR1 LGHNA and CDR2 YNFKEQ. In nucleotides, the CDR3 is TGTGCCAGCAGCGATAGCGGATTCTCCTACAATGAGCAGTTCTTC. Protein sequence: CASSDSGFSYNEQFF.

This chain's CDR3 is CASSVAPGQGRETQYF. CDR3 DNA sequence: TGTGCCAGCAGCGTAGCCCCAGGACAGGGAAGAGAGACCCAGTACTTC. The chain uses TRBV9 and TRBJ2-5; 8 nucleotides align to TRBD1. V dropped 0 bases and J dropped 4; count of bases not matched to a gene: 8. Germline CDR1 SGDLS, CDR2 YYNGEE. This CDR3 comprises 16 residues.

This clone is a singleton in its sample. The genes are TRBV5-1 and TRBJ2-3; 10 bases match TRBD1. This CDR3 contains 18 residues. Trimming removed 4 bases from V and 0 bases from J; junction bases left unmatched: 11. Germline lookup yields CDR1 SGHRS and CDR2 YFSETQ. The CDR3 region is CASSMGQGSYASTDTQYF. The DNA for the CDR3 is TGCGCCAGCAGCATGGGACAGGGGTCGTATGCTAGCACAGATACGCAGTATTTT. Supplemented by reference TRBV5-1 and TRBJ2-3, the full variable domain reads KAGVTQTPRYLIKTRGQQVTLSCSPISGHRSVSWYQQTPGQGLQFLFEYFSETQRNKGNFPGRFSGRQFSNSRSEMNVSTLELGDSALYLCASSMGQGSYASTDTQYFGPGTRLTVL.

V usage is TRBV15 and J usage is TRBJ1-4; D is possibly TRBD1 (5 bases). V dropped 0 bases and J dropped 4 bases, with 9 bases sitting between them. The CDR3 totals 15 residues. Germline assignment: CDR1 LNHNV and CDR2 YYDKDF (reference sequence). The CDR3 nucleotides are TGTGCCACCAGCAGAGATATGGGGCGTAATGAAAAACTGTTTTTT. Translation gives CATSRDMGRNEKLFF.

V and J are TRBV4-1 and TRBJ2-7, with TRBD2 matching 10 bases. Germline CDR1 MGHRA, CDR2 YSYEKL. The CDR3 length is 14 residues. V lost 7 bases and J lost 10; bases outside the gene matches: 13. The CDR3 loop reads CASTMSGRAPVQYF. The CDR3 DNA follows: TGCGCCAGCACCATGAGCGGGAGGGCCCCCGTCCAGTACTTC.

CDR3 nucleotides: TGTGCCAGCAGTCCCGAGACTAGTCGGAATGAGCAGTTCTTC. Protein sequence: CASSPETSRNEQFF. V usage is TRBV27 and J usage is TRBJ2-1, with D perhaps matching TRBD2 (6 bases). The germline CDR1 and CDR2 sequences are MNHEY and SMNVEV (reference sequence). This CDR3 contains 14 residues. Between the trimmed V and J ends, which lost 5 bases and 7 bases, there was a span of 15 bases.

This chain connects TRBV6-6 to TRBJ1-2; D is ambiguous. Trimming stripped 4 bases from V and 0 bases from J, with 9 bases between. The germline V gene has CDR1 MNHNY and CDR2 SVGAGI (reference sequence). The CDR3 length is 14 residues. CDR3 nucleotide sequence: TGTGCCAGCAGTTCACAGACGTCTAACTATGGCTACACCTTC. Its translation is CASSSQTSNYGYTF.

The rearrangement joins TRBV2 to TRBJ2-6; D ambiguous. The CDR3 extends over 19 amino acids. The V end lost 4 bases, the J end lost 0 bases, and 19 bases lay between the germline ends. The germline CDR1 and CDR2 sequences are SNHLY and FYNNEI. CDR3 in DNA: TGTGCCAGCAGTGCCTCCTACGAGGTTCGCCCCTCTGGGGCCAACGTCCTGACTTTC. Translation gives CASSASYEVRPSGANVLTF. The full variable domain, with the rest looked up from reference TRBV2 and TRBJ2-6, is EPEVTQTPSHQVTQMGQEVILRCVPISNHLYFYWYRQILGQKVEFLVSFYNNEISEKSEIFDDQFSVERPDGSNFTLKIRSTKLEDSAMYFCASSASYEVRPSGANVLTFGAGSRLTVL.

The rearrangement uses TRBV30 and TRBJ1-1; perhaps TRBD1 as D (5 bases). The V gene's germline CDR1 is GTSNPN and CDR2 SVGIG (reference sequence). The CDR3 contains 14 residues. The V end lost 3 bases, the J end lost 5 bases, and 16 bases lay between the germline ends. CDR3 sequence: CAWSWGGGETEAFF. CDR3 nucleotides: TGTGCCTGGAGCTGGGGGGGAGGCGAAACTGAAGCTTTCTTT.

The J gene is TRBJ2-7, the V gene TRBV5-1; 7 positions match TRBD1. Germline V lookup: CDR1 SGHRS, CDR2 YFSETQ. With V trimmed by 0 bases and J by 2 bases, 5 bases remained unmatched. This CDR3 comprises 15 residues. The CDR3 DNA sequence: TGCGCCAGCAGCTTGGGGACAGGTTCCGCCTACGAGCAGTACTTC. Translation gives CASSLGTGSAYEQYF.

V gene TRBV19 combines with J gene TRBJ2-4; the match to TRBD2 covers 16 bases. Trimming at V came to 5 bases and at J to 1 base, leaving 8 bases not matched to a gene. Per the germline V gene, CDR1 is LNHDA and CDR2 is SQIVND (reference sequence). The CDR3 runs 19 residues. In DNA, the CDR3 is TGTGCCAGTAGTCTATCGGGACTAGCGGGGGGGAGGGCCAAAAACATTCAGTACTTC. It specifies CASSLSGLAGGRAKNIQYF.

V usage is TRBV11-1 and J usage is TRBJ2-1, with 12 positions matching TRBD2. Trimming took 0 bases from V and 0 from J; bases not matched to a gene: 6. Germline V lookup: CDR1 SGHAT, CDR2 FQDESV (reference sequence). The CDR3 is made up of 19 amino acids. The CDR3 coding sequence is TGTGCCAGCAGCTTAGCCCTAGGACTAGCGGGAAGCTCCTACAATGAGCAGTTCTTC. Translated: CASSLALGLAGSSYNEQFF.

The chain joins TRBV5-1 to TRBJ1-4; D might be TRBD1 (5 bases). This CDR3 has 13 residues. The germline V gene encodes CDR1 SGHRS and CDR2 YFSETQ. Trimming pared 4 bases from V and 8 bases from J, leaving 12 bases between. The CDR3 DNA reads TGCGCCAGCAGCGGGGGGGGAGACGAAAAACTGTTTTTT. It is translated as CASSGGGDEKLFF.

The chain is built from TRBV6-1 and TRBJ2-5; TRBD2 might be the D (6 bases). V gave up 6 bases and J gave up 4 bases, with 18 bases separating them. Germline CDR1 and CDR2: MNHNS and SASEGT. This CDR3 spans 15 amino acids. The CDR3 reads CASRNLWGVAETQYF. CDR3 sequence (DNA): TGTGCCAGCAGAAACCTCTGGGGGGTGGCAGAGACCCAGTACTTC.

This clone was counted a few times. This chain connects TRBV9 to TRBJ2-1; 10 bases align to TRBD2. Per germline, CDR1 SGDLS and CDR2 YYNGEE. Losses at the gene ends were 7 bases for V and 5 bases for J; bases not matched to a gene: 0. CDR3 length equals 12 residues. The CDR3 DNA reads TGTGCCAGCGGGACTAGCGACAATGAGCAGTTCTTC. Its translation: CASGTSDNEQFF.

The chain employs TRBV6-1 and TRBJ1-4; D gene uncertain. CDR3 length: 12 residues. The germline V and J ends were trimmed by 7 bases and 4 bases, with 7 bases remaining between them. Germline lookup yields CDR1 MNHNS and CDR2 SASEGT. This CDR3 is CASNGDNEKLFF. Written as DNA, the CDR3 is TGTGCCAGCAACGGAGATAATGAAAAACTGTTTTTT.

CDR3 in amino acids: CASSLARGRTDTQYF. In nucleotides, the CDR3 is TGTGCCAGCAGCTTGGCCAGGGGCAGGACAGATACGCAGTATTTT. The chain employs TRBV5-4 and TRBJ2-3; TRBD1 is a possible D gene (6 bases). Deletions cut 0 bases from V and 3 bases from J, with 11 bases between. This CDR3 has 15 residues. Germline V gene lookup returns CDR1 SGHNT and CDR2 YYREEE (reference sequence).

CDR3 coding DNA: TGTGCCAGCAGCTTGGGACAAAACTATGGCTACACCTTC. Its translation: CASSLGQNYGYTF. The chain recombines TRBV7-4 with TRBJ1-2; D might be TRBD1 (6 bases). This CDR3 comprises 13 residues. Germline values: CDR1 SGHVT, CDR2 SQSDAQ. Trimming took 3 bases from V and 2 from J, leaving 7 bases between them.

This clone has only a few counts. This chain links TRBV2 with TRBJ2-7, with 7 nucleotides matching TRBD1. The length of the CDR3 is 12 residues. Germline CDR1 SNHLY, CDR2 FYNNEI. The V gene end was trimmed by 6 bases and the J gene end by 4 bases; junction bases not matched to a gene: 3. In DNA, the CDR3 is TGTGCCAGCAGAACACAGGGGTACGAGCAGTACTTC. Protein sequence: CASRTQGYEQYF.

CDR3 DNA sequence: TGCGCCAGCAGCTTCCTGGACAGGTCCTACGAGCAGTACTTC. Protein product: CASSFLDRSYEQYF. J is TRBJ2-7 and V is TRBV5-1, with 7 bases that match TRBD1. Germline V gene sequence: CDR1 SGHRS, CDR2 YFSETQ. V dropped 2 bases and J dropped 1; count of bases not matched to a gene: 3. The length of the CDR3 is 14 residues. Looking up the rest from reference TRBV5-1 and TRBJ2-7 gives the full variable domain: KAGVTQTPRYLIKTRGQQVTLSCSPISGHRSVSWYQQTPGQGLQFLFEYFSETQRNKGNFPGRFSGRQFSNSRSEMNVSTLELGDSALYLCASSFLDRSYEQYFGPGTRLTVT.

CDR3 loop: CASSPNQNMNTEAFF. CDR3 bases: TGTGCCAGCAGCCCGAACCAGAACATGAACACTGAAGCTTTCTTT. V and J are TRBV14 and TRBJ1-1; D is ambiguous. CDR1 and CDR2 (germline): SGHDN, FVKESK. The CDR3 totals 15 residues. V shed 4 bases and J shed 0 bases, with 12 bases lying between them.

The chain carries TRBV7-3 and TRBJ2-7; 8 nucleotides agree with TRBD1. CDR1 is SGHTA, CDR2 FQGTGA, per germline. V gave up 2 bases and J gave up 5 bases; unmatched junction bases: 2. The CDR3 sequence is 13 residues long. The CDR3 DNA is TGTGCCAGCAGCTTAGCAGGGGGCGACGAGCAGTACTTC. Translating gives CASSLAGGDEQYF.

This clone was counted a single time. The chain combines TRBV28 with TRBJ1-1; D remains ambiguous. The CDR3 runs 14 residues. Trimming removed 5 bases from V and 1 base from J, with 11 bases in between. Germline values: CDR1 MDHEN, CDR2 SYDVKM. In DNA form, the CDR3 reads TGTGCCAGCAGTCCCGGGGTTTCGAACACTGAAGCTTTCTTT. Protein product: CASSPGVSNTEAFF.

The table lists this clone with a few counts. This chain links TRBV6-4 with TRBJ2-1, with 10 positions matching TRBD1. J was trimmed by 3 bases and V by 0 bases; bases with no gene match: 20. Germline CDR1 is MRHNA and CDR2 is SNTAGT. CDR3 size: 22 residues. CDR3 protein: CASSDSPNGTGALRRYYNEQFF. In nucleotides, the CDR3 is TGTGCCAGCAGTGACTCTCCGAACGGGACAGGGGCCCTTCGGCGATACTACAATGAGCAGTTCTTC.

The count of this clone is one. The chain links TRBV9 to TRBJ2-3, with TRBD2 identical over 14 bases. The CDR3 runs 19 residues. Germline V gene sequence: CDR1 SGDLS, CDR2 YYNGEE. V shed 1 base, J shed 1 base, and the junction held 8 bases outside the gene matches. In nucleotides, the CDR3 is TGTGCCAGCAGCGTATCAGGGACTAGCGGGAGTGTTCGCACAGATACGCAGTATTTT. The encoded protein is CASSVSGTSGSVRTDTQYF.

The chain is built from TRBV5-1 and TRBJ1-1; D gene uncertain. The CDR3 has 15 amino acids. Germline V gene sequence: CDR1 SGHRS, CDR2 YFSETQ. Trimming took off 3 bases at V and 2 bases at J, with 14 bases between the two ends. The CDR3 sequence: CASSSLPSGNTEAFF. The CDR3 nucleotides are TGCGCCAGCAGCTCCTTACCGAGTGGTAACACTGAAGCTTTCTTT. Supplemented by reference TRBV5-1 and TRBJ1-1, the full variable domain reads KAGVTQTPRYLIKTRGQQVTLSCSPISGHRSVSWYQQTPGQGLQFLFEYFSETQRNKGNFPGRFSGRQFSNSRSEMNVSTLELGDSALYLCASSSLPSGNTEAFFGQGTRLTVV.

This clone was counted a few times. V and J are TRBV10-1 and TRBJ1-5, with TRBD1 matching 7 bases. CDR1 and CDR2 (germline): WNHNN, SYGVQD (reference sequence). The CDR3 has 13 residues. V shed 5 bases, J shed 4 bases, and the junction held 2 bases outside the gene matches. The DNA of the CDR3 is TGCGCCAGCAGTCCGGGACAGAATCAGCCCCAGCATTTT. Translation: CASSPGQNQPQHF.

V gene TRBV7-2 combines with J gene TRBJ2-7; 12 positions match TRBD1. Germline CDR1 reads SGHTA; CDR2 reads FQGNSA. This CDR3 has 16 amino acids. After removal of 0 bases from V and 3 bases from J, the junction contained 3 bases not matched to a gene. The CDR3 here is CASSLAGQGAGYEQYF. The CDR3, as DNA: TGTGCCAGCAGCTTAGCGGGACAGGGGGCGGGCTACGAGCAGTACTTC.

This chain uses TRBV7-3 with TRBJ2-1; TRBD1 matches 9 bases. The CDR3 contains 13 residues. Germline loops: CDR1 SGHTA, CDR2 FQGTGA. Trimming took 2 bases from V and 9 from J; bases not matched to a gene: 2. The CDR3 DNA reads TGTGCCAGCAGCTTACGACAGGGGGGTGAGCAGTTCTTC. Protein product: CASSLRQGGEQFF.